The source of this T cell receptor (beta chain) is a study of shared clonotypes between healthy human individuals (dated by TCRdb to the early 2020s). Regarding the study in general: The cohort included a few men and a couple of women between 18 and 49 years of age. For each donor, CD4 naive and CD4 memory were each run on three plates, CD8 naive on two plates, and CD8 memory on one plate. Blood TCR repertoires of five healthy adults were deeply sequenced to estimate repertoire size and the extent of clonotype sharing between individuals. Different laboratories and diverse techniques were used to prepare libraries and sequence TCR repertoires, to increase sequencing depth and limit assay-specific biases. Each donor's leukapheresis produced roughly between roughly 0.85 and 9.5 billion PBMCs.

Trimming removed 4 bases from V and 5 bases from J, leaving 20 bases between the germline ends. The CDR3 sequence holds 16 residues, the cysteine and phenylalanine included. Of all the DNA, just the CDR3 is kept, 48 bases in frame from base 1. As encoded in the germline V gene (reference sequence), CDR1 is LNHDA while CDR2 is SQIVND. This clone was counted a single time. There is no known antigen for this receptor. The input lacks base qualities; no much larger clone sits a single base away. Study-level results and caveats: Even with the large sequencing depth, rarefaction of the sorted-subset datasets indicated that sequencing was incomplete. Sampling was restricted to blood, and TCR repertoires in tissues likely differ from the TCR repertoires found in blood. Higher generation probabilities were observed for clonotypes shared by all four sorted-subset donors than for non-shared clonotypes. Across several donors, around 5% of naive CD4, approximately 3.6% of naive CD8, roughly 2.2% of memory CD4, and 0.4% of memory CD8 clonotypes were shared. Because the study included a small number of donors, the genetic and exposure-history diversity represented was limited. Based on pairwise subsampling, the degree of clonotype sharing among donors was expected to be affected by sequencing depth. Estimated clonotype richness was generally larger for naive than for memory subsets.

Using the deep immunoSEQ assay, TCR CDR3 regions were amplified from genomic DNA by multiplex PCR. Genomic DNA extracted from each cell subset was distributed evenly over all wells of several immunoSEQ 96-well plates, and each plate served as one replicate. For sorted subsets, each replicate PCR was loaded with 200 ng genomic DNA, equivalent to 25,000 to 30,000 T cell genomes. Purified libraries were quantified with a Qubit 3.0 fluorometer, sized on a Bioanalyzer 2100, and re-quantified with the KAPA Library Quantification kit. Every immunoSEQ 96-well plate was sequenced on a dedicated single-read 150-cycle Illumina NextSeq 550 flow cell. Per the authors' processing: Because only junctional sequences without quality scores were contained in the immunoSEQ output, filtering matching that applied to full-length reads could not be performed. To assign V/J genes and CDR3, sequences were annotated against IMGT germline references using PyIR, a Python wrapper for IgBLAST v1.9. Reads with weak V/J assignments (E-value above 1e-6), missing CDR3, stop codons, out-of-frame junctions, or ambiguous translated residues were removed. A V3J clonotype was defined by an identical inferred V gene, J gene, and CDR3 amino acid sequence. Percentage overlap between repertoires was computed as shared unique clonotypes divided by the size of the smaller repertoire. RTK rarefaction, the Chao1 estimator, and Recon v2.1 estimates of unobserved clonotypes were used to assess repertoire richness. For all TCRbeta clonotypes obtained by the gDNA method from four donors, generation probabilities were computed with OLGA. Here the immuneACCESS table is served through TCRdb, limited to in-frame sequences with V and J called. Missing clones are a known gap in these copies; in checked studies unresolved V genes cover under half, and the rest lacks a known reason. V, J and clone size are taken as reported in that table, and D and trimming were inferred from the DNA itself. The sample has 950,000 to 1,100,000 clones on record, approximately 80% of them singletons. Of the sample, 0.55% to 0.7% is held by the ten largest clones.

The donors were healthy, HIV-negative adults with no recently reported acute infections or vaccinations. Every donor was a Caucasian adult residing in Nashville, Tennessee, USA. Magnetic negative selection was used to enrich CD4+ T cells, after which naive cells were positively selected on CD45RA and the negative fraction became the memory subset. After blood collection by leukapheresis, PBMCs were isolated using Ficoll-Histopaque density gradient centrifugation and then cryopreserved in the vapor phase of liquid nitrogen. Analytical flow cytometry was used to check the purity and quantity of every magnetically sorted T cell population. From each sorted fraction, genomic DNA was isolated and quantified by UV absorbance on a Nanodrop 2000c.

The TCR comes from a man between 18 and 35 years old in good health. Some clones in this sample may be carry-over from other donors' samples. The sequence joins TRBV19 to TRBJ1-1, with an unclear D gene assignment. The sample taken for sequencing was memory CD4+ T cells from PBMCs. The cell subset or site tag for this specimen amounts to: CD45RA-negative fraction. DNA sequence: TGTGCCAGTAGTAAGACCCGCATCGCCTCGGGAACTGAAGCTTTCTTT. The encoded protein is CASSKTRIASGTEAFF.